This is a list of T cell receptor beta chains from one sample in a study of T cells in Graves' hyperthyroidism and ophthalmopathy. TCRdb independently ran MiXCR on the multiplex PCR reads; one entry per CDR3 protein. The data show roughly 300,000 distinct CDR3 sequences, around a sixth seen once. Input material: blood. The receptors stem from a woman aged 45-65 years with Graves' hyperthyroidism. The CDR3 runs from the conserved cysteine through the conserved F or W. The D gene is left open where the match is weak. Size values are once, few and many counts, or a class for expanded clones, and some rows have none.

clone_size	j_call	d_call	v_call	cdr3_aa	cdr3_nt
few	TRBJ2-2	NA	TRBV29-1	CSVEGRAPAGELFF	TGCAGCGTCGAGGGACGGGCCCCAGCCGGGGAGCTGTTTTTT
NA	TRBJ2-5	NA	TRBV12-3/TRBV12-4	CASSPTGAKETQYF	TGTGCCAGCAGTCCTACCGGTGCCAAAGAGACCCAGTACTTC
few	TRBJ2-3	TRBD1	TRBV20-1	CSARDSGQGPFSTDTQYF	TGCAGTGCTAGAGACTCGGGACAGGGGCCTTTCAGCACAGATACGCAGTATTTT
NA	TRBJ1-1	NA	TRBV6-1	CASKKPGGGTEAFF	TGTGCCAGCAAAAAACCGGGGGGGGGTACTGAAGCTTTCTTT
NA	TRBJ2-5	NA	TRBV6-2/TRBV6-3	CASSYSGGEQETQYF	TGTGCCAGCAGTTACTCGGGGGGAGAGCAAGAGACCCAGTACTTC
NA	TRBJ2-3	NA	TRBV6-5	CASSYSKQAVTDTQYF	TGTGCCAGCAGTTACTCGAAGCAGGCCGTCACAGATACGCAGTATTTT
many	TRBJ1-4	TRBD1	TRBV6-1	CASSKDRGNEKLFF	TGTGCCAGCAGCAAGGACAGGGGCAATGAAAAACTGTTTTTT
once	TRBJ2-1	TRBD2	TRBV7-9	CASSSSGPPGNEQFF	TGTGCCAGCAGCTCTAGCGGGCCTCCCGGGAATGAGCAGTTCTTC
few	TRBJ1-3	NA	TRBV30	CAWSGGLSGNTIYF	TGTGCCTGGAGTGGGGGGCTCTCTGGAAACACCATATATTTT
once	TRBJ2-5	NA	TRBV15	CATSRAGRGAETQYF	TGTGCCACCAGCAGAGCGGGACGAGGGGCAGAGACCCAGTACTTC
many	TRBJ2-5	NA	TRBV20-1	CSAQIGLHGETQYF	TGCAGTGCGCAGATTGGTCTTCACGGGGAGACCCAGTACTTC
few	TRBJ2-3	TRBD2	TRBV10-1	CASSDRGLALTDTQYF	TGCGCCAGCAGTGATCGGGGACTAGCGCTCACAGATACGCAGTATTTT
many	TRBJ2-5	TRBD2	TRBV28	CASSVPGLATGETQYF	TGTGCCAGCAGCGTACCGGGACTAGCTACCGGAGAGACCCAGTACTTC
once	TRBJ2-7	NA	TRBV6-2/TRBV6-3	CASSYLTGATSSYEQYF	TGTGCCAGCAGTTACTTAACAGGGGCGACTAGCTCCTACGAGCAGTACTTC
many	TRBJ2-7	NA	TRBV5-1	CASSPDDGPYEQYF	TGCGCCAGCAGCCCCGACGACGGCCCCTACGAGCAGTACTTC
NA	TRBJ1-6	NA	TRBV4-1	CASSQGGGRISPLHF	TGCGCCAGCAGCCAAGGTGGAGGGAGGATTTCACCCCTCCACTTT
many	TRBJ2-1	TRBD2	TRBV7-9	CASTLGNSGGLDEQFF	TGTGCCAGCACCTTGGGGAATAGCGGGGGACTCGATGAGCAGTTCTTC
NA	TRBJ2-7	NA	TRBV4-1	CASSLLSTTSSEQYF	TGCGCCAGCAGCCTTCTTTCTACTACAAGCAGCGAGCAGTACTTC
NA	TRBJ1-2	NA	TRBV12-3/TRBV12-4	CASSPDGQPDYGYTF	TGTGCCAGCAGCCCAGACGGACAGCCGGACTATGGCTACACCTTC
many	TRBJ2-5	NA	TRBV7-9	CASSLFEFVQETQYF	TGTGCCAGCAGCTTATTCGAGTTCGTGCAAGAGACCCAGTACTTC
many	TRBJ1-2	TRBD1	TRBV29-1	CSVATGGDYGYTF	TGCAGCGTTGCGACAGGGGGCGACTATGGCTACACCTTC
few	TRBJ2-3	NA	TRBV28	CASSSWQGPLTDTQYF	TGTGCCAGCAGTTCCTGGCAGGGACCCTTAACGGATACGCAGTATTTT
NA	TRBJ2-1	TRBD2	TRBV7-2	CASSLAGTSGYNEQFF	TGTGCCAGCAGCTTAGCGGGGACTAGCGGTTACAATGAGCAGTTCTTC
NA	TRBJ2-1	TRBD2	TRBV20-1	CSARDGLAGGSSYNEQFF	TGCAGTGCTAGGGATGGACTAGCGGGAGGTTCCTCCTACAATGAGCAGTTCTTC
few	TRBJ1-6	NA	TRBV28	CASSRVPDTPLHF	TGTGCCAGCAGCCGGGTGCCGGATACACCCCTCCACTTT
many	TRBJ1-6	NA	TRBV29-1	CSVTDGPTLHF	TGCAGCGTTACGGACGGACCGACCCTCCACTTT
NA	TRBJ1-6	NA	TRBV5-4	CASRPWTQGPNSPLHF	TGTGCCAGCAGGCCCTGGACCCAAGGTCCTAATTCACCCCTCCACTTT